This T cell receptor (beta chain) was found in a study of T cell repertoires in cytomegalovirus infection (dated by TCRdb to between 2018 and 2021). Turning to the overall study: Because public TCR beta signatures pointed to carriage of CMV infection together with the matching HLA type, the HLA type of each donor mattered for the analysis. Beyond this particular receptor, the publication reports: In the ex vivo response, HLA-C-restricted CMV-specific TCR beta clonotypes were dominant, and in two of eight donors the single most frequent clonotype came from this HLA-C-restricted group. In both this cohort and an independent roughly 330-donor cohort, the cumulative frequency of public TCR beta family members distinguished carriers of CMV infection plus the relevant HLA type.

This sample was sequenced with an Illumina HiSeq 1500. TCRdb itself trimmed the public reads at Q25 with fastp, ran MiXCR and retained productive beta chains. When rows share a CDR3 protein, they turn into one entry using the most common DNA and genes. The sample profile shows 740,000 or so distinct CDR3 sequences; less than 40% of them were found once. The top ten constitute more than 2.5% of the sample. This clonotype showed up just a few times. The antigen it recognizes is unknown. No quality values exist for individual bases; no much larger clone is one base distant. The germline V gene gives CDR1 as SGDLS and CDR2 as YYNGEE. The CDR3 holds 18 amino acids from the cysteine to the phenylalanine. Solely the CDR3 DNA is kept, with 54 bases framed from the first base. Trimming removed 2 bases from V and 5 bases from J; the gene matches leave 10 bases unexplained.

Recombination joined TRBV9 with TRBJ2-3, with 14 bases matching TRBD2. This clonotype was obtained from a human donor in good health (CMV status not recorded). Some clones in this sample may be carry-over from other donors' samples. Sequenced: PBMCs. This receptor carries the CDR3 CASSVGTSGRMGGDTQYF. The DNA sequence is given as TGTGCCAGCAGCGTCGGGACTAGCGGGAGAATGGGTGGAGATACGCAGTATTTT.